This T cell receptor beta chain was identified during a study of T cell repertoires in cytomegalovirus infection. Study as a whole: Carrying CMV and the relevant HLA type showed in public TCR beta signatures.

This clonotype was counted at least ten times. Antigen unknown. One entry per CDR3 protein, called by TCRdb with MiXCR from the reads. The repertoire holds some 200,000 distinct CDR3 sequences, approximately 40% seen once, with approximately 59% in the top ten. This CDR3 is built from 18 residues. Trimming took off 1 base at V and 1 base at J, with 17 bases between the two ends. Per the germline V gene, CDR1 is SGHTA and CDR2 is FQGTGA. This TCR was recovered from a human donor in good health (CMV status not recorded). Some clones in this sample may be carry-over from other donors' samples. This sample comprised CD8+ T cells from cultured PBMCs, obtained from culture after CMV antigen stimulation. The chain links TRBV7-3 to TRBJ2-1, with TRBD2 as a possible D gene (5 bases). The CDR3 reads CASSLMARGPPSYNEQFF. Here the CDR3 DNA reads TGTGCCAGCAGCTTAATGGCCCGGGGTCCCCCATCCTACAATGAGCAGTTCTTC.